The 22 T cell receptor beta chains reported below all come from one sample, sequenced in a study of control samples from healthy donors and cancer patients. Method: immunoSEQ multiplex PCR; TCRdb's copy keeps in-frame clones and lacks some. The data contain 120,000 to 150,000 clones, about 85% of them seen just once; the ten biggest clones take up approximately 8.6%. The sequencing input was blood. The receptors stem from a woman aged 25 to 45 in good health.

The chain joins TRBV9 to TRBJ1-4, with a possible D match to TRBD1 (6 bases). Looked up from germline, CDR1 is SGDLS and CDR2 is YYNGEE. V dropped 3 bases and J dropped 6 bases, with 12 bases sitting between them. The CDR3 spans 14 residues. The CDR3 protein is CASSEGGSDEKLFF. CDR3 DNA sequence: TGTGCCAGCAGCGAGGGGGGTAGTGATGAAAAACTGTTTTTT. Complete variable domain (other parts from reference TRBV9 and TRBJ1-4): DSGVTQTPKHLITATGQRVTLRCSPRSGDLSVYWYQQSLDQGLQFLIQYYNGEERAKGNILERFSAQQFPDLHSELNLSSLELGDSALYFCASSEGGSDEKLFFGSGTQLSVL.

V usage is TRBV7-9 and J usage is TRBJ2-1; TRBD2 matches 12 bases. Unmatched junction bases numbered 8, after V lost 5 bases and J lost 9 bases. This CDR3 has 15 residues. Looked up from germline, CDR1 is SEHNR and CDR2 is FQNEAQ (reference sequence). CDR3 DNA sequence: TGTGCCAGCAGCCAGACTAGCGGGAGAGGTCTTGAGCAGTTCTTC. Its protein is CASSQTSGRGLEQFF.

The CDR3 nucleotides read TGTGCCAGCAGCTTATCTCGGTTAACCGCTCGGGATGAAAAACTGTTTTTT. Translated: CASSLSRLTARDEKLFF. This chain links TRBV7-9 with TRBJ1-4; no firm D call. Germline CDR1 and CDR2: SEHNR and FQNEAQ (reference sequence). The CDR3 covers 17 residues. Trimming left V 2 bases short and J 6 bases short, with 19 bases between.

This chain links TRBV4-2 with TRBJ2-7; 7 nucleotides line up with TRBD1. Germline assignment: CDR1 LGHNA and CDR2 YNFKEQ. The junction had 10 bases not matched to a gene; V was cut back by 0 bases and J by 2 bases. The CDR3 contains 17 residues. The DNA of the CDR3 is TGTGCCAGCAGCCAAGATGCCCCGGGGACAGTCGCCTACGAGCAGTACTTC. Residues: CASSQDAPGTVAYEQYF.

The chain recombines TRBV18 with TRBJ1-2; D unclear. The CDR3 is 14 residues long. Between the trimmed V and J ends, which lost 3 bases and 1 base, there was a span of 9 bases. Germline CDR1 reads KGHSH; CDR2 reads LQKENI. CDR3 DNA: TGTGCCAGCTCACCCAGAAGCTTTAACTATGGCTACACCTTC. Its translation is CASSPRSFNYGYTF.

This chain joins TRBV7-3 and TRBJ2-1, with D possibly being TRBD2 (6 bases). Germline lookup yields CDR1 SGHTA and CDR2 FQGTGA. Deletions cut 5 bases from V and 10 bases from J, with 12 bases between. The CDR3 is made up of 12 amino acids. The CDR3 loop is CASSPRGGEQFF. Here the CDR3 DNA reads TGTGCCAGCAGCCCCCGTGGGGGGGAGCAGTTCTTC. The variable domain in full, with the rest retrieved from reference TRBV7-3 and TRBJ2-1, is GAGVSQTPSNKVTEKGKYVELRCDPISGHTALYWYRQSLGQGPEFLIYFQGTGAADDSGLPNDRFFAVRPEGSVSTLKIQRTERGDSAVYLCASSPRGGEQFFGPGTRLTVL.

The gene calls are TRBV5-5 and TRBJ1-1, with 7 bases matching TRBD1. The V gene's germline CDR1 is SGHKS and CDR2 YYEKEE (reference sequence). The CDR3 has 14 residues. Trimming at V came to 4 bases and at J to 7 bases, leaving 10 bases not matched to a gene. CDR3 DNA sequence: TGTGCCAGCAGCCACGGGACAGCAACTCTTGAAGCTTTCTTT. Its protein product is CASSHGTATLEAFF.

This chain joins TRBV5-1 and TRBJ1-5; D may be TRBD1 (6 bases). Germline assignment: CDR1 SGHRS and CDR2 YFSETQ. V gave up 0 bases and J gave up 0 bases, with 7 bases separating them. This CDR3 has 15 amino acids. The CDR3 nucleotides read TGCGCCAGCAGCTTGGGGACAGTTAGCAATCAGCCCCAGCATTTT. Translation: CASSLGTVSNQPQHF.

This clone was found once. The CDR3, as DNA: TGCGCCAGCAGCCAAGTCCTGGCGGGAGTGCGTGAGCAGTACTTC. Translated, it gives CASSQVLAGVREQYF. V and J are TRBV4-1 and TRBJ2-7; 7 nucleotides line up with TRBD2. Unmatched junction bases numbered 10, after V lost 1 base and J lost 7 bases. The germline gives CDR1 MGHRA, CDR2 YSYEKL. The CDR3 is 15 amino acids.

The chain recombines TRBV15 with TRBJ2-3; 8 bases are shared with TRBD2. The V gene's germline CDR1 is LNHNV and CDR2 YYDKDF (reference sequence). This CDR3 is built from 17 residues. The ends lost 1 base at V and 6 bases at J; junction bases unmatched: 12. In nucleotides, the CDR3 is TGTGCCACCAGCAGAGGTGGTGCGGGAGGCCGGCGGGATACGCAGTATTTT. It codes for CATSRGGAGGRRDTQYF.

A remark on this clone: The junction differs from germline at one of its ends, possibly a read error. The gene calls are TRBV15 and TRBJ1-2; D not resolved. This CDR3 region has 12 residues. Germline V lookup: CDR1 LNHNV, CDR2 YYDKDF (reference sequence). As DNA, the CDR3 is TGTGCCATCAGCGCGGGAAACTATGGCTACACCTTC. It translates to CAISAGNYGYTF.

The V call is TRBV7-9, the J call TRBJ2-7, with D maybe TRBD1 (5 bases). Germline V gene sequence: CDR1 SEHNR, CDR2 FQNEAQ (reference sequence). The CDR3 length is 13 residues. Trimming took 1 base from V and 6 from J, leaving 10 bases between them. CDR3: CASSLVGQGEQYF. CDR3 DNA sequence: TGTGCCAGCAGCTTAGTCGGGCAGGGCGAGCAGTACTTC.

J is TRBJ2-2 and V is TRBV7-2; D may be TRBD1 (8 bases). The CDR3 is made up of 19 amino acids. Trimming stripped 7 bases from V and 5 bases from J, with 29 bases between. CDR1 SGHTA and CDR2 FQGNSA come from the germline V gene. CDR3 protein: CASTRRRGVQGAGTGELFF. CDR3 coding DNA: TGTGCCAGCACCCGACGTCGGGGGGTGCAGGGGGCGGGTACCGGGGAGCTGTTTTTT.

The CDR3 here is CSVPGVWDEQYF. The CDR3 region has the DNA TGCAGCGTCCCAGGGGTATGGGACGAGCAGTACTTC. J is TRBJ2-7 and V is TRBV29-1, with D possibly being TRBD1 (6 bases). Per germline, CDR1 SQVTM and CDR2 ANQGSEA. The CDR3 length is 12 residues. The V gene lost 6 bases and the J gene lost 5 bases, with 14 bases spanning the gap.

To note about this clone: It is likely a read error, because the conserved phenylalanine at the end of the CDR3 is missing. It is unclear where the CDR3 begins or ends on the DNA, so no DNA is shown, and the CDR3 is as TCRdb lists it. The chain recombines TRBV11-3 with TRBJ1-4. The CDR3 is 12 residues long, ends included. Germline lookup yields CDR1 SGHNT and CDR2 YENEEA. This CDR3 is CASSNHPRGREG.

The rearrangement links TRBV27 to TRBJ1-2; D uncertain. The CDR3 extends over 14 amino acids. V lost 3 bases, J lost 5 bases, and 13 bases lay in between. In germline, CDR1 is MNHEY, CDR2 SMNVEV (reference sequence). The CDR3: CASSFRSGLYGYTF. The CDR3 DNA reads as TGTGCCAGCAGTTTTAGAAGCGGTTTGTATGGCTACACCTTC.

The V and J genes are TRBV18 and TRBJ1-2; no firm D call. Germline V gene lookup returns CDR1 KGHSH and CDR2 LQKENI. The CDR3 sequence is 12 residues long. V dropped 4 bases and J dropped 6 bases, with 9 bases sitting between them. Here the CDR3 reads CASSRNENGYTF. CDR3 in DNA: TGTGCCAGCTCACGAAACGAGAATGGCTACACCTTC.

This chain links TRBV2 with TRBJ2-2; D might be TRBD2 (6 bases). V shed 6 bases and J shed 6 bases, with 17 bases lying between them. Germline lookup yields CDR1 SNHLY and CDR2 FYNNEI. The CDR3 runs 15 residues. The CDR3 protein is CASRGGFSDAGELFF. Written as DNA, the CDR3 is TGTGCCAGCAGGGGAGGATTTAGCGACGCCGGGGAGCTGTTTTTT.

The genes are TRBV27 and TRBJ1-4, with D uncertain. V gave up 5 bases and J gave up 3 bases, with 10 bases separating them. Germline values: CDR1 MNHEY, CDR2 SMNVEV (reference sequence). The CDR3 is 14 amino acids. In nucleotides, the CDR3 is TGTGCCAGCAGTCGGGTAGGGTCTAATGAAAAACTGTTTTTT. It specifies CASSRVGSNEKLFF.

This clone was detected a few times. The rearrangement links TRBV2 to TRBJ1-1; no reliable D call. Germline lookup yields CDR1 SNHLY and CDR2 FYNNEI. This CDR3 comprises 14 residues. V lost 0 bases to trimming and J lost 7 bases, with 12 bases between them. The DNA for the CDR3 is TGTGCCAGCAGTGAAGCGCGTGGTGTAGGTGAAGCTTTCTTT. Translation gives CASSEARGVGEAFF.

The V call is TRBV2, the J call TRBJ1-5, with D perhaps TRBD1 (6 bases). Trimming pared 7 bases from V and 4 bases from J, leaving 11 bases between. This CDR3 is 13 amino acids long. Per germline, CDR1 SNHLY and CDR2 FYNNEI. This CDR3 reads CASTRQANQPQHF. The CDR3, as DNA: TGTGCCAGCACTAGACAGGCGAATCAGCCCCAGCATTTT.

V gene TRBV28 combines with J gene TRBJ2-7; 11 bases map to TRBD2. Germline V lookup: CDR1 MDHEN, CDR2 SYDVKM. Losses at the gene ends were 1 base for V and 4 bases for J; bases not matched to a gene: 9. The CDR3 has 17 residues. This CDR3 is CASSLLPGTSGNYEQYF. As DNA, the CDR3 is TGTGCCAGCAGTTTATTGCCGGGGACTAGCGGAAATTACGAGCAGTACTTC. Drawing the rest from reference TRBV28 and TRBJ2-7, the complete variable domain is DVKVTQSSRYLVKRTGEKVFLECVQDMDHENMFWYRQDPGLGLRLIYFSYDVKMKEKGDIPEGYSVSREKKERFSLILESASTNQTSMYLCASSLLPGTSGNYEQYFGPGTRLTVT.